This T cell receptor (beta chain) was found in a study of blood T cell repertoires in COVID-19. Study-level background: Samples came from the United States, Italy and Spain, spanning acute and convalescent COVID-19. PBMCs, B-cell-depleted T cells, or T cells were the source of the cDNA or gDNA that made up the material.

J was trimmed by 2 bases and V by 3 bases; bases with no gene match: 4. Germline CDR1 and CDR2: MNHEY and SMNVEV (reference sequence). This CDR3 has 14 amino acids. Authors' analysis steps: It was from reference gene primer amplification that nucleated cell counts were estimated. The repertoire was sequenced with immunoSEQ multiplex PCR; TCRdb's copy has only in-frame clones and lacks some. The DNA was the basis for D and trimming; V, J and clone size are from that table. Altogether 250,000 to 300,000 clones are present, 60% to 75% being singletons, with the ten largest covering about 3.5%. The sequence was collected from a woman of 80 years or more with acute or convalescent COVID-19. The sample comprised peripheral blood. V and J are TRBV27 and TRBJ2-7, with 7 bases identical to TRBD1. The CDR3, as DNA: TGTGCCAGCAGTTTGCGACAGGGCCCCTACGAGCAGTACTTC. The encoded protein is CASSLRQGPYEQYF.